These T cell receptor beta chains were read from a single sample in a study of shared clonotypes between healthy human individuals. The data were produced by immunoSEQ multiplex PCR, yet TCRdb's version contains in-frame clones alone and is incomplete. The sample gives some 2,000,000 clones, approximately 96% of which show up once; 0.13% is in the top ten. Sequencing was done on a sample of naive CD4+ T cells sorted from blood. The receptors derive from a man younger than 30 in good health. The CDR3 runs from the conserved cysteine through the conserved F or W. The D gene is left open where the match is weak. Clone size appears in some rows only: once, few, many, or a class for an expanded clone.

CDR3aa,CDR3nt,v_gene,j_gene,abundance,d_gene
CASSFRQGQPQHF,TGTGCCAGCAGCTTCCGACAGGGCCAGCCCCAGCATTTT,TRBV7-2,TRBJ1-5,NA,TRBD1
CASSLDVSNEQFF,TGCGCCAGCAGCTTGGACGTGTCTAATGAGCAGTTCTTC,TRBV5-1,TRBJ2-1,NA,NA
CASSFLAGAMNTEAFF,TGTGCCAGCAGCTTTTTGGCAGGAGCCATGAACACTGAAGCTTTCTTT,TRBV5-6,TRBJ1-1,NA,NA
CASSLVASGSYEQYF,TGTGCCAGCAGCTTAGTGGCTAGCGGGAGTTACGAGCAGTACTTC,TRBV7-2,TRBJ2-7,NA,TRBD2
CASSAWGAGGRDSNQPQHF,TGTGCCAGCAGTGCCTGGGGGGCAGGGGGGCGAGACTCCAATCAGCCCCAGCATTTT,TRBV6-1,TRBJ1-5,once,TRBD1
CATSMPTYGYTF,TGTGCCACCAGCATGCCCACTTATGGCTACACCTTC,TRBV15,TRBJ1-2,NA,NA
CASSLKAVPTQYF,TGTGCCAGCAGCCTAAAAGCGGTCCCTACGCAGTATTTT,TRBV7-2,TRBJ2-3,NA,NA
CASSTTGTGGPGELFF,TGTGCCAGCAGTACAACCGGGACAGGGGGCCCTGGGGAGCTGTTTTTT,TRBV6-6,TRBJ2-2,NA,TRBD1
CASGIGGGSGANVLTF,TGTGCCAGCGGAATAGGAGGAGGCTCTGGGGCCAACGTCCTGACTTTC,TRBV27,TRBJ2-6,NA,NA
CAWSVGAGSGETQYF,TGTGCCTGGAGTGTTGGGGCAGGGTCGGGCGAGACCCAGTACTTC,TRBV30,TRBJ2-5,once,NA
CASSAVQGVYEQYF,TGTGCCAGCAGTGCGGTACAGGGTGTATACGAGCAGTACTTC,TRBV2,TRBJ2-7,NA,NA
CASRETGTANSPLHF,TGTGCCAGCAGGGAAACCGGGACGGCTAATTCACCCCTCCACTTT,TRBV2,TRBJ1-6,NA,NA
CAWRWGKKDEQYF,TGTGCCTGGAGATGGGGCAAAAAGGACGAGCAGTACTTC,TRBV30,TRBJ2-7,NA,NA
CARYRESYYEQYF,TGTGCCAGATACCGGGAGAGTTACTACGAGCAGTACTTC,TRBV25-1,TRBJ2-7,once,NA
CASYTDGINGYTF,TGTGCCAGCTACACCGACGGGATCAATGGCTACACCTTC,TRBV7-2,TRBJ1-2,NA,NA
CASSPGQTLYEQYF,TGTGCCAGCAGCCCGGGACAGACCCTCTACGAGCAGTACTTC,TRBV7-2,TRBJ2-7,once,TRBD1
CASSSLLAGVAEQYF,TGTGCCAGCAGTTCCCTACTAGCGGGAGTAGCCGAGCAGTACTTC,TRBV27,TRBJ2-7,NA,TRBD2
CAWSGTSVSEQYF,TGTGCCTGGAGTGGGACTAGCGTGAGCGAGCAGTACTTC,TRBV30,TRBJ2-7,few,TRBD2
CASSPGQTVGYTF,TGTGCCAGCTCGCCAGGACAGACCGTAGGCTACACCTTC,TRBV18,TRBJ1-2,NA,NA
CAWSRASWYQETQYF,TGTGCCTGGAGTAGAGCTAGCTGGTACCAAGAGACCCAGTACTTC,TRBV30,TRBJ2-5,NA,NA
CASSLVGLGQETQYF,TGCGCCAGCAGCTTGGTCGGGTTAGGTCAAGAGACCCAGTACTTC,TRBV5-1,TRBJ2-5,NA,NA
CASSPPTEGSNQPQHF,TGTGCCAGCTCACCACCGACGGAGGGCTCTAATCAGCCCCAGCATTTT,TRBV18,TRBJ1-5,NA,NA
CAISESIRGYEQYF,TGTGCCATCAGTGAGTCGATTAGGGGTTACGAGCAGTACTTC,TRBV10-3,TRBJ2-7,NA,NA
CASSQVAGTPDTQYF,TGCGCCAGCAGCCAAGTGGCAGGGACCCCAGATACGCAGTATTTT,TRBV4-1,TRBJ2-3,NA,NA
CASSLVGTGHNEQFF,TGTGCCAGCAGCTTAGTAGGGACAGGTCACAATGAGCAGTTCTTC,TRBV11-3,TRBJ2-1,NA,TRBD1
CASSFKQSNTEAFF,TGTGCCAGCAGCTTCAAACAGTCGAACACTGAAGCTTTCTTT,TRBV7-9,TRBJ1-1,NA,NA
CASSANPGVSYTF,TGTGCCAGCAGCGCAAACCCGGGGGTGAGCTACACCTTC,TRBV11-2,TRBJ1-2,NA,NA
CARGRGENSPLHF,TGTGCCAGGGGAAGGGGTGAGAATTCACCCCTCCACTTT,TRBV30,TRBJ1-6,NA,NA
CAWSIEGYEQFF,TGTGCCTGGAGTATTGAGGGCTATGAGCAGTTCTTC,TRBV30,TRBJ2-1,NA,NA
CASSLSTGELFF,TGTGCCAGCAGCTTGAGCACCGGGGAGCTGTTTTTT,TRBV5-6,TRBJ2-2,NA,NA
CASSAGTGGGQPQHF,TGTGCCAGCAGTGCAGGGACAGGGGGAGGTCAGCCCCAGCATTTT,TRBV6-1,TRBJ1-5,NA,TRBD1
CAISPRGTVSTDTQYF,TGTGCCATCAGTCCCCGCGGGACGGTAAGCACAGATACGCAGTATTTT,TRBV10-3,TRBJ2-3,NA,NA
CASSQWSEQYF,TGTGCCAGCAGCCAGTGGTCCGAGCAGTACTTC,TRBV14,TRBJ2-7,NA,NA
CASSAGQGRSYEQYF,TGTGCCAGCAGCGCTGGACAGGGGAGGTCCTACGAGCAGTACTTC,TRBV11-3,TRBJ2-7,NA,TRBD1